The clone carrying this T cell receptor (beta chain) was seen a handful of times. The antigen is unknown. With V trimmed by 1 base and J by 9 bases, 8 bases remained unmatched. The CDR3 is 15 amino acids. The germline V gene has CDR1 SGHDN and CDR2 FVKESK. Vbeta (60) and Jbeta (13) primers were used in the PCR. Repertoires were generated with immunoSEQ multiplex PCR, while TCRdb's copy carries only in-frame clones and drops some. Of under 200,000 clones listed, around 81% were seen once; the top ten hold about 13%. The entry originates in a study of cytomegalovirus exposure and HLA in healthy donors. Study-level findings and limits: In a later analysis, TCR beta V- and J-gene trimming showed a link to a missense DCLRE1C variant. The HLA-A and HLA-B alleles of most subjects were reportedly predicted accurately from TCR beta sequences. Some V segments could not be told apart, so they were left out, TRBV6-2 and TRBV6-3 among them.

Input material: PBMCs. V usage is TRBV14 and J usage is TRBJ2-5; TRBD1 agrees at 10 bases. This receptor was obtained from a woman in her 50s in good health and CMV-seronegative. The CDR3 nucleotides are TGTGCCAGCAGCCAAGTCCACGGACAGGGGGTAGCCCAGTACTTC. This encodes CASSQVHGQGVAQYF.